This TCR beta chain derives from a study of T cells in Graves' hyperthyroidism and ophthalmopathy. Findings and caveats of the study: Most clonotypes expanded in the thyroid (above 0.001) were also present in blood. Separating ophthalmopathy from stable hyperthyroidism was achieved by a 13 V-J model.

The CDR3 spans 14 residues. V trimming: 3 bases; J trimming: 5 bases; junction bases outside the gene matches: 5. Looked up from germline, CDR1 is MNHNS and CDR2 is SASEGT. Amplification targeted TCR beta CDR3 regions from RNA transcripts. Carried out on the TCR CDR3, a first-round RT-PCR used the HTBI primer set. From the multiplex PCR reads, TCRdb called clonotypes with MiXCR, one entry per CDR3 protein. The sample yields hundreds of thousands of distinct CDR3 sequences, around 22% seen once. This clonotype has only a few counts. The antigen is undetermined. The chain employs TRBV6-1 and TRBJ1-1; 8 bases are a match to TRBD1. This receptor was identified in a man aged 25-45 years with Graves' ophthalmopathy. Source material: blood. Here the CDR3 DNA reads TGTGCCAGCAGTGACAGGGGGCTTACGACTGAAGCTTTCTTT. It is translated as CASSDRGLTTEAFF.